These T cell receptor beta chains were read from a single sample in a study of lymphopenia after photon versus proton radiotherapy. The assay was immunoSEQ multiplex PCR, and TCRdb's table has in-frame clones only and misses some. The sample lists 60,000 or so clones; approximately 83% were seen once. The sample here was peripheral blood, taken from a patient treated with photon-based radiotherapy. The receptors shown here come from a man aged 35 to 55 with gastric cancer. The CDR3 runs from the conserved cysteine through the conserved F or W. D genes are given only for firm matches. Size is omitted from some rows. Given values are once, few, many or a class for expanded clones.

j_gene	v_gene	abundance	d_gene	CDR3nt	CDR3aa
TRBJ2-3	TRBV2	few	-	TGTGCCAGCAGGGGGCGAGATACGCAGTATTTT	CASRGRDTQYF
TRBJ1-2	TRBV18	-	-	TGTGCCAGCTCACCAGTGGTCGTTTCCAACTATGGCTACACCTTC	CASSPVVVSNYGYTF
TRBJ2-6	TRBV7-2	once	-	TGTGCCAGCAGCAGTTACAGGTGGAGGGCTGGGGCCAACGTCCTGACTTTC	CASSSYRWRAGANVLTF
TRBJ1-3	TRBV28	once	-	TGTGCCAGCAGTTTGCAGGAACTGGACAGCTCTGGAAACACCATATATTTT	CASSLQELDSSGNTIYF
TRBJ2-3	TRBV27	-	TRBD1	TGTGCCAGCAGGACGACAGGGGGCTTTAGCACAGATACGCAGTATTTT	CASRTTGGFSTDTQYF
TRBJ2-5	TRBV18	-	-	TGTGCCAGCTCACCACCGGGCGGGGTGGAGACCCAGTACTTC	CASSPPGGVETQYF
TRBJ1-5	TRBV5-1	-	-	TGCGCCAGCAGCTTGGGAGGGCAGAGCAATCAGCCCCAGCATTTT	CASSLGGQSNQPQHF
TRBJ2-3	TRBV5-1	-	-	TGCGCCAGCGGTTGGGGGGTTGCGGCAGATACGCAGTATTTT	CASGWGVAADTQYF
TRBJ1-3	TRBV2	-	-	TGTGCCAGCAGTGAGTTCAGGGGCACTGGAAACACCATATATTTT	CASSEFRGTGNTIYF
TRBJ2-4	TRBV7-3	-	-	TGTGCCAGCAGCTCGAACAGGGCTCTAGCCAAAAACATTCAGTACTTC	CASSSNRALAKNIQYF
TRBJ1-1	TRBV15	-	-	TGTGCCACCAGCAGAGCCAAGAACACTGAAGCTTTCTTT	CATSRAKNTEAFF
TRBJ2-7	TRBV27	once	-	TGTGCCAGCAGTTTGGCATGGCGTGAAAAAGGGCTCTACGAGCAGTACTTC	CASSLAWREKGLYEQYF
TRBJ2-2	TRBV28	once	-	TGTGCCAGCAGTTTGGGCAGCAGGGGCGGGGAGCTGTTTTTT	CASSLGSRGGELFF
TRBJ1-1	TRBV18	-	-	TGTGCCAGCTCCCCCCTTCGGACGGAAAACACTGAAGCTTTCTTT	CASSPLRTENTEAFF
TRBJ1-1	TRBV14	-	-	TGTGCCAGCAGCCCGTGGGCGTACGCTGAAGCTTTCTTT	CASSPWAYAEAFF
TRBJ2-3	TRBV4-3	-	-	TGCGCCAGCAGCCAAGATCGCGGGGGCGCAGATACGCAGTATTTT	CASSQDRGGADTQYF
TRBJ1-2	TRBV5-4	-	TRBD1	TGTGCCAGCAGCCCGGTTGGGACAGACTATGGCTACACCTTC	CASSPVGTDYGYTF
TRBJ2-3	TRBV6-1	-	-	TGTGCCAGCAGTGATCGTGGTACGAGCACAGATACGCAGTATTTT	CASSDRGTSTDTQYF
TRBJ2-7	TRBV7-2	-	-	TGTGCCAGCAGCTTAGGACAGCTCTACGAGCAGTACTTC	CASSLGQLYEQYF
TRBJ1-1	TRBV5-1	-	-	TGCGCCAGCAGCTTGGAGCCCGGCAGGACTGAAGCTTTCTTT	CASSLEPGRTEAFF
TRBJ2-5	TRBV4-2	-	-	TGTGCCAGCAGCCCCGGAGGGGGAGACCAAGAGACCCAGTACTTC	CASSPGGGDQETQYF
TRBJ2-7	TRBV25-1	many	-	TGTGCCAGCTCCGAGGAGCCCTCAGTTGGGGAGCAGTACTTC	CASSEEPSVGEQYF
TRBJ1-2	TRBV23-1	-	-	TGCGCCAGCAGTCCGCGGGACACTACTAACTATGGCTACACCTTC	CASSPRDTTNYGYTF
TRBJ1-5	TRBV6-4	-	-	TGTGCCAGCAGTGACTCGGGGGCAGGGCGGCCCCAGCATTTT	CASSDSGAGRPQHF
TRBJ1-1	TRBV6-6	-	TRBD1	TGTGCCAGCAGACCAGGGGGCGGCACTGAAGCTTTCTTT	CASRPGGGTEAFF
TRBJ1-1	TRBV4-3	-	-	TGCGCCAGCAGCCAAGCACGAGGGTACACTGAAGCTTTCTTT	CASSQARGYTEAFF
TRBJ1-3	TRBV30	-	-	TGTGCCTGTCGTGCTTCTGGAAACACCATATATTTT	CACRASGNTIYF
TRBJ1-2	TRBV19	-	-	TGTGCCAGTAGCCAAACGACCCAGGCCCGGGGCTACACCTTC	CASSQTTQARGYTF
TRBJ1-6	TRBV4-2	few	-	TGTGCCAGCAGCCAAGATAACAGGAATTCACCCCTCCACTTT	CASSQDNRNSPLHF
TRBJ1-1	TRBV20-1	-	-	TGCAGTGCCCCCCCAGCTTTCTTT	CSAPPAFF
TRBJ1-1	TRBV7-2	once	-	TGTGCCAGCAGCTTGGGGGCCTTGAACACTGAAGCTTTCTTT	CASSLGALNTEAFF
TRBJ1-1	TRBV4-2	-	-	TGTGCCAGCAGCCAAGGGCAAAGCTCCATGAACACTGAAGCTTTCTTT	CASSQGQSSMNTEAFF
TRBJ2-3	TRBV28	-	TRBD1	TGTGCCAGCAGTTTTCCCGGGACAGGGGCGAATACGCAGTATTTT	CASSFPGTGANTQYF
TRBJ1-5	TRBV2	-	-	TGTGCCAGCAGTGAGCTCGCGTATAGCAATCAGCCCCAGCATTTT	CASSELAYSNQPQHF
TRBJ2-7	TRBV6-1	-	-	TGTGCCAGCAGTGAATACCAGGTTAGAGAGCAGTACTTC	CASSEYQVREQYF
TRBJ2-7	TRBV19	-	-	TGTGCCAGTAGTATGTTGGGGCACATGGGGACCTACGAGCAGTACTTC	CASSMLGHMGTYEQYF
TRBJ1-4	TRBV5-4	-	TRBD1	TGTGCCAGCAGCTCTCGACAGGGCCCGGCTAATGAAAAACTGTTTTTT	CASSSRQGPANEKLFF
TRBJ2-3	TRBV5-1	-	-	TGCGCCACCCGGACGTCGGATACGCAGTATTTT	CATRTSDTQYF
TRBJ2-7	TRBV6-6	-	-	TGTGCCAGCAGCCCTCCCGGCCTCTCAAGGTACGAGCAGTACTTC	CASSPPGLSRYEQYF
TRBJ1-3	TRBV7-8	-	-	TGTGCCAGCAGCCAAGCACGGCCCGGGCCCTCTGGAAACACCATATATTTT	CASSQARPGPSGNTIYF
TRBJ2-5	TRBV19	once	-	TGTGCCAGTAGTCGGACCAACCAAGAGACCCAGTACTTC	CASSRTNQETQYF